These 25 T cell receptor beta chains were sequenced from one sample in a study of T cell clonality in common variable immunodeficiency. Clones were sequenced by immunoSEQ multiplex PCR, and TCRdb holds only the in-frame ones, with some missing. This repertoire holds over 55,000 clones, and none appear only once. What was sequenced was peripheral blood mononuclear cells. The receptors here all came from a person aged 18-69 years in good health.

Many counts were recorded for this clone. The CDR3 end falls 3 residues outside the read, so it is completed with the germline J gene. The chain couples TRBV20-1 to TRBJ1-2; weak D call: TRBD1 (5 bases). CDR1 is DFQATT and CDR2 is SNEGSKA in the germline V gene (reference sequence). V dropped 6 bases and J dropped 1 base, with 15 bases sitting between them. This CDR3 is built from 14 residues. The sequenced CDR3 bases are TGCAGTGCAAGGGGCTATAAGGGTAACTATGGC. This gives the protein CSARGYKGNYG. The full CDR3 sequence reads CSARGYKGNYGYTF.

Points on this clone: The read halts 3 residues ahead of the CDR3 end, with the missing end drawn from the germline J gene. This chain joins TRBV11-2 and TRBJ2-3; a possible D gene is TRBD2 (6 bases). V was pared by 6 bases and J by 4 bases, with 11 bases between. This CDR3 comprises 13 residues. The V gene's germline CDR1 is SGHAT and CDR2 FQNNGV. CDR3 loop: CASRPASADTQYF. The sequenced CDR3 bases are TGTGCCAGCAGACCTGCTAGCGCAGATACG. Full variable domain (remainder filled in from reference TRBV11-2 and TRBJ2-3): EAGVAQSPRYKIIEKRQSVAFWCNPISGHATLYWYQQILGQGPKLLIQFQNNGVVDDSQLPKDRFSAERLKGVDSTLKIQPAKLEDSAVYLCASRPASADTQYFGPGTRLTVL.

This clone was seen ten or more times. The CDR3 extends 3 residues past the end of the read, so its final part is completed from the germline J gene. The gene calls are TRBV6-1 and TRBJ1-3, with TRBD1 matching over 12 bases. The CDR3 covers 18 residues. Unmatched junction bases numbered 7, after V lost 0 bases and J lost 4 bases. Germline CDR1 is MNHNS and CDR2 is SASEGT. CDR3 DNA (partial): TGTGCCAGCAGTGAAGCGTTGGGACAGGGGGCAGGGGGAAACACC. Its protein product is CASSEALGQGAGGNT. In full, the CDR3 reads CASSEALGQGAGGNTIYF.

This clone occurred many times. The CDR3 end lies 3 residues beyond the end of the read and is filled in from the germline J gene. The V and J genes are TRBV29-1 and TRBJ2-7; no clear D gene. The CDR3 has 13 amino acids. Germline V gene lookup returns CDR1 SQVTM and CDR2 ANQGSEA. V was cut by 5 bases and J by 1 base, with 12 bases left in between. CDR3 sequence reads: CSVSINLSYEQYF. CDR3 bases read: TGCAGCGTTTCCATTAACTTATCCTACGAG.

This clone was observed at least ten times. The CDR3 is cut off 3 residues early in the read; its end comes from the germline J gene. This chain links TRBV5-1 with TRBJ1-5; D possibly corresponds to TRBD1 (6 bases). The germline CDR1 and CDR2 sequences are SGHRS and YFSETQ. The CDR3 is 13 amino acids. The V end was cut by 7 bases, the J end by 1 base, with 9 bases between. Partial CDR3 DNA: TGCGCCAGCTTGGGACAAAGCAATCAGCCC. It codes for CASLGQSNQP. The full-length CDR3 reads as CASLGQSNQPQHF.

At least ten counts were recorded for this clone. CDR3 region: CAWSGGTGRSNYGYTF. The sequenced part of the CDR3 DNA is TGTGCCTGGAGTGGAGGGACAGGTCGATCTAACTATGGC. The rearrangement links TRBV30 to TRBJ1-2; 8 bases fit TRBD1. The read terminates 3 residues ahead of where the CDR3 ends, so the germline J gene completes it. The CDR3 sequence is 16 residues long. Germline V gene lookup returns CDR1 GTSNPN and CDR2 SVGIG (reference sequence). Trimming cost V 1 base and J 0 bases; bases outside gene matches: 7.

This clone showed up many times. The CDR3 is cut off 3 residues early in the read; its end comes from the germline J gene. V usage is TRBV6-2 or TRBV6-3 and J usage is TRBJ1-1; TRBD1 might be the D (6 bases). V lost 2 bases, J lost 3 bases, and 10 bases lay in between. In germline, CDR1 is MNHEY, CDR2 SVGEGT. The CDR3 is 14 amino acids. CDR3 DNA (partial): TGTGCCAGCAGTTACAGGAAGGGGGACACTGAA. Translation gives CASSYRKGDTE. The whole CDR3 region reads CASSYRKGDTEAFF.

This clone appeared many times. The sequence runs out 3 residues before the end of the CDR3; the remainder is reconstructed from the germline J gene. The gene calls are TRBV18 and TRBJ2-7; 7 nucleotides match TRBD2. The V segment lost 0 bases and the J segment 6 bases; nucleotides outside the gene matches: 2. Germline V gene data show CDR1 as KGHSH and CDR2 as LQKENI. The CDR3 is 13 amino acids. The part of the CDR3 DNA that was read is TGTGCCAGCTCACCACCCCTAGCGGTCGAG. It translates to CASSPPLAVE. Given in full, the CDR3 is CASSPPLAVEQYF.

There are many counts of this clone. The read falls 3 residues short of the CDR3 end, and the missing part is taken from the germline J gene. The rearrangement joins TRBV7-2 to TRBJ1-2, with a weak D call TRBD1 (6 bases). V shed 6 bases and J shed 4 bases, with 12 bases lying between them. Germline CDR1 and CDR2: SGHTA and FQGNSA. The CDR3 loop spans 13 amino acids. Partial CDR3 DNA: TGTGCCAGCAGGCGACAGGCCCCCTATGGC. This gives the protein CASRRQAPYG. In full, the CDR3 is CASRRQAPYGYTF.

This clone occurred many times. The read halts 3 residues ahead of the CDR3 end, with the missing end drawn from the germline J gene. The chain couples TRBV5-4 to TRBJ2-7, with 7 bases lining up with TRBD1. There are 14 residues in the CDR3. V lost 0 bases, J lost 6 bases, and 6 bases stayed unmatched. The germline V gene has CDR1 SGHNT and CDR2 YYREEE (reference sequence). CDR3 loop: CASSLETGSGEQYF. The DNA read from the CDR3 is TGTGCCAGCAGCTTGGAGACAGGGTCCGGCGAG.

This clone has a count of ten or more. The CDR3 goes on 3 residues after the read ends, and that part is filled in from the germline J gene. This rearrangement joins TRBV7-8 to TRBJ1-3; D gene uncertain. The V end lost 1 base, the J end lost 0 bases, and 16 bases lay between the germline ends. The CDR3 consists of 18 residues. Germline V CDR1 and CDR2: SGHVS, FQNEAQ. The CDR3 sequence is CASSLGRPGRSSGNTIYF. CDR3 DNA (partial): TGTGCCAGCAGCTTAGGTCGGCCAGGAAGAAGCTCTGGAAACACC.

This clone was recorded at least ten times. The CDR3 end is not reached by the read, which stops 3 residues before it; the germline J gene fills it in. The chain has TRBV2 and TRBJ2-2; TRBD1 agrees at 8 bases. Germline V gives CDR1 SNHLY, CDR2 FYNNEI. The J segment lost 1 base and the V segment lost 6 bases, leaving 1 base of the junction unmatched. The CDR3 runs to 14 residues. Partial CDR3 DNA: TGTGCCAGCAGCGGGACAGGGAACACCGGGGAG. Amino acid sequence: CASSGTGNTGE. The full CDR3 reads CASSGTGNTGELFF. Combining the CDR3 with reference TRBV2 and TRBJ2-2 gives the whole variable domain EPEVTQTPSHQVTQMGQEVILRCVPISNHLYFYWYRQILGQKVEFLVSFYNNEISEKSEIFDDQFSVERPDGSNFTLKIRSTKLEDSAMYFCASSGTGNTGELFFGEGSRLTVL.

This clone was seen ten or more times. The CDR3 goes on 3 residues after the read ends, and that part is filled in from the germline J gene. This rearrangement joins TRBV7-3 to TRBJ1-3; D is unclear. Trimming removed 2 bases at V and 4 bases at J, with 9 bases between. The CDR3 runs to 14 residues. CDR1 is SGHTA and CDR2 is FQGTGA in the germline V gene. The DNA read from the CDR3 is TGTGCCAGCAGCTTAGGGCCGAGAGGAAACACC. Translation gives CASSLGPRGNT. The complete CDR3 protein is CASSLGPRGNTIYF.

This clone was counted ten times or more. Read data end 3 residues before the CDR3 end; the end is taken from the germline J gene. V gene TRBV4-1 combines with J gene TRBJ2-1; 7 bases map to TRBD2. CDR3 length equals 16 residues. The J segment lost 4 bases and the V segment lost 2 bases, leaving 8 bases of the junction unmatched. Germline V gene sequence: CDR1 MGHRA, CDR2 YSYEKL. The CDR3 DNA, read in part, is TGCGCCAGCAGCCAACCCCGGCTAGCGGCTTACAATGAG. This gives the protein CASSQPRLAAYNE. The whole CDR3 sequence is CASSQPRLAAYNEQFF.

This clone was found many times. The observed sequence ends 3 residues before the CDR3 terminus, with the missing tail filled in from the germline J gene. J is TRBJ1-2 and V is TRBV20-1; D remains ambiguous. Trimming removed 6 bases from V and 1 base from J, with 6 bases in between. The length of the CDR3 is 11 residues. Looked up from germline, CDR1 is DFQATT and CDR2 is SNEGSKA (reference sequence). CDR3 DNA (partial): TGCAGTGCGTATAATAACTATGGC. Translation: CSAYNNYG. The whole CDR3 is CSAYNNYGYTF.

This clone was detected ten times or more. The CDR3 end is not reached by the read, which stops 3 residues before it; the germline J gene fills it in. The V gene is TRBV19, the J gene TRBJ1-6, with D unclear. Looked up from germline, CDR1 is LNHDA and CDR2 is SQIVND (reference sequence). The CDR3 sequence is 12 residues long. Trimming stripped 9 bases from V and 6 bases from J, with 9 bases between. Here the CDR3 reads CASGVGNSPLHF. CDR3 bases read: TGTGCCAGCGGTGTCGGTAATTCACCC.

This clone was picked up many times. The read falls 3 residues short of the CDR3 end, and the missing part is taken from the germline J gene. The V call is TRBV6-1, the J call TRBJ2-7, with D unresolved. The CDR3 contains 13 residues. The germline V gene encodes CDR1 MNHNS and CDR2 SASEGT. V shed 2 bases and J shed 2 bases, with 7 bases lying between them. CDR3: CASSENSPYEQYF. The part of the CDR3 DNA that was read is TGTGCCAGCAGTGAAAACAGTCCCTACGAG.

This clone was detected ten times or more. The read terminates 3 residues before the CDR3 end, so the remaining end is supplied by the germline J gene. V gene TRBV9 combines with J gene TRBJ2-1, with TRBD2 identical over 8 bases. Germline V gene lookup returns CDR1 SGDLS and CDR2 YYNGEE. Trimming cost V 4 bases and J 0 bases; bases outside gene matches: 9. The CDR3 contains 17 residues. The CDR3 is CASSPRGGRSSYNEQFF. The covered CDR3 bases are TGTGCCAGCAGCCCACGGGGGGGCAGGAGCTCCTACAATGAG.

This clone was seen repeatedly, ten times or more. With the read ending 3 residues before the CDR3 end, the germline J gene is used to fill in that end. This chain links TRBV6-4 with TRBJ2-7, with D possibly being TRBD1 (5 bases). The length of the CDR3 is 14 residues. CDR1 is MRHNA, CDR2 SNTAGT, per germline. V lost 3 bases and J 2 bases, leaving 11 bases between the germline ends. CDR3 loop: CASSEGQVTYEQYF. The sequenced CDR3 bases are TGTGCCAGCAGTGAGGGGCAGGTCACCTACGAG.

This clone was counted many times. CDR3 protein: CASSLSPGNGYTF. CDR3 DNA (partial): TGTGCCAGCAGTTTATCCCCAGGGAACGGC. This chain uses TRBV28 with TRBJ1-2; perhaps TRBD1 as D (5 bases). The DNA ends 3 residues before the CDR3 does, and the rest of the CDR3 is filled in from the germline J gene. The CDR3 is made up of 13 amino acids. Germline V lookup: CDR1 MDHEN, CDR2 SYDVKM.

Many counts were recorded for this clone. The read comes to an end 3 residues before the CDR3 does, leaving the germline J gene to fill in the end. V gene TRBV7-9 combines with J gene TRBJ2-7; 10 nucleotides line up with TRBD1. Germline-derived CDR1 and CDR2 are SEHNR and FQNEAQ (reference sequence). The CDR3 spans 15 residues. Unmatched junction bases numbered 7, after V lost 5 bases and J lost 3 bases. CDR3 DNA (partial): TGTGCCAGCAGCCCGGGACAGGGGCTAGACTACGAG. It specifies CASSPGQGLDYE. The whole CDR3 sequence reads CASSPGQGLDYEQYF.

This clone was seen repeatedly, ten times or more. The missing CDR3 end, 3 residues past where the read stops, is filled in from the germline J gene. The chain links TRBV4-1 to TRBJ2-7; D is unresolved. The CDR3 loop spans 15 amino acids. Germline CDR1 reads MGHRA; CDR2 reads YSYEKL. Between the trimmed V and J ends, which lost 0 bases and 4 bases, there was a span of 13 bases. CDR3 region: CASSQDGVPLYEQYF. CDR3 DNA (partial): TGCGCCAGCAGCCAAGACGGTGTACCACTATACGAG.

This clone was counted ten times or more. CDR3: CAWGDRTNSPLHF. CDR3 bases read: TGTGCCTGGGGGGACAGGACAAATTCACCC. The chain carries TRBV30 and TRBJ1-6; 8 nucleotides align to TRBD1. Read data end 3 residues before the CDR3 end; the end is taken from the germline J gene. The V gene end was trimmed by 5 bases and the J gene end by 7 bases; junction bases not matched to a gene: 4. Germline CDR1 reads GTSNPN; CDR2 reads SVGIG (reference sequence). This CDR3 is 13 amino acids long. Full variable domain (outside the CDR3, taken from reference TRBV30 and TRBJ1-6): SQTIHQWPATLVQPVGSPLSLECTVEGTSNPNLYWYRQAAGRGLQLLFYSVGIGQISSEVPQNLSASRPQDRQFILSSKKLLLSDSGFYLCAWGDRTNSPLHFGNGTRLTVT.

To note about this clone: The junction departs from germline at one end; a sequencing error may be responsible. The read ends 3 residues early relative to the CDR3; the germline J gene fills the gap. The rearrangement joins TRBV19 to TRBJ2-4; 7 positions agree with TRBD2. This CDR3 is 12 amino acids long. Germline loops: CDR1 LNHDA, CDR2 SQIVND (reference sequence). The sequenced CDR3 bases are TGTGCCAGTAGTCCTAGCGGAAACACT. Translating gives CASSPSGNT. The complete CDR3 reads CASSPSGNTQYF. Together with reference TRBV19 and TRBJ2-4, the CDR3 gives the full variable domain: DGGITQSPKYLFRKEGQNVTLSCEQNLNHDAMYWYRQDPGQGLRLIYYSQIVNDFQKGDIAEGYSVSREKKESFPLTVTSAQKNPTAFYLCASSPSGNTQYFGAGTRLSVL.

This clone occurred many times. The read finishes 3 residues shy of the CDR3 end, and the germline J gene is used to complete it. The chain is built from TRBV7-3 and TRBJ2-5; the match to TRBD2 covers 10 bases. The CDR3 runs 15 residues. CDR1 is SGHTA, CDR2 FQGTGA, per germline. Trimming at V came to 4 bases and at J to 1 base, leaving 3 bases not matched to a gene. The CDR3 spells CASSSAGGPQETQYF. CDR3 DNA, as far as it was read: TGTGCCAGCAGCTCAGCGGGAGGGCCCCAAGAGACC.